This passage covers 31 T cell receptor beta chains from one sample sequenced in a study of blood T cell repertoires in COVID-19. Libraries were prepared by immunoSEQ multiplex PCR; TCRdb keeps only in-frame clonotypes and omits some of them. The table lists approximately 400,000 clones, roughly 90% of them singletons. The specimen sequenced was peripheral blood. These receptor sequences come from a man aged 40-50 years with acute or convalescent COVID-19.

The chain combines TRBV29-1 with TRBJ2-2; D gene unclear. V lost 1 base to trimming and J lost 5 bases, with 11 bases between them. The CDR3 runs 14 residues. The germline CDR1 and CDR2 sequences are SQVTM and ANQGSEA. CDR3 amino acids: CSVEGGVRTGELFF. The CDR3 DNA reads TGCAGCGTTGAAGGAGGAGTAAGGACCGGGGAGCTGTTTTTT.

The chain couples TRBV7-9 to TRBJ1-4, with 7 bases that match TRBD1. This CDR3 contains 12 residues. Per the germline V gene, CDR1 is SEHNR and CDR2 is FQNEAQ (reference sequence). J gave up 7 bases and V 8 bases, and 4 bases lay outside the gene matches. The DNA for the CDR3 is TGTGCCAGCCAGCGACAGGGTGAAAAACTGTTTTTT. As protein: CASQRQGEKLFF.

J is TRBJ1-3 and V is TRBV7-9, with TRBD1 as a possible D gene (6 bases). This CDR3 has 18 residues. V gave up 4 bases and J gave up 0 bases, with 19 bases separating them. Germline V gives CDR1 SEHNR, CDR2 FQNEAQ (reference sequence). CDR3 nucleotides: TGTGCCAGCAGCTACGGTCCTACGACAGGACCCTCTGGAAACACCATATATTTT. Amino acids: CASSYGPTTGPSGNTIYF.

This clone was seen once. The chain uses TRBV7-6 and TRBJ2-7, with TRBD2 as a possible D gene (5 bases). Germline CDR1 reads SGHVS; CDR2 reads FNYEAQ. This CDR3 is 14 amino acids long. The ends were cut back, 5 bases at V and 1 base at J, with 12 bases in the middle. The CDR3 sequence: CASSLGGFSYEQYF. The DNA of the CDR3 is TGTGCCAGCAGCCTCGGCGGGTTTTCCTACGAGCAGTACTTC.

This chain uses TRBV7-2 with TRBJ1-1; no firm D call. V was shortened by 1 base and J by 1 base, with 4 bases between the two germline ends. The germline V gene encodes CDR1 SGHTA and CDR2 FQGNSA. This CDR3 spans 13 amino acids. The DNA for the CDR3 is TGTGCCAGCAGCTTAGGCAGGAACACTGAAGCTTTCTTT. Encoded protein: CASSLGRNTEAFF.

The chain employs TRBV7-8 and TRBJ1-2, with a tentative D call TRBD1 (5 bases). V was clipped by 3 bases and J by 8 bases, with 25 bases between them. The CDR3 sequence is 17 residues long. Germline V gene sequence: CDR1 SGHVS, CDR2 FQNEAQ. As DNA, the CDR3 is TGTGCCAGCAGCTTGTTAGGGACTCTCAGCCTTACGGGGGGCTACACCTTC. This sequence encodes CASSLLGTLSLTGGYTF.

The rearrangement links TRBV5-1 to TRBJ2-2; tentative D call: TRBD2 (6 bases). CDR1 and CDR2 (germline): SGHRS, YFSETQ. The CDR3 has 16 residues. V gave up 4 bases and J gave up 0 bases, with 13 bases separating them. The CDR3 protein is CASSPFGGSNTGELFF. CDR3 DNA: TGCGCCAGCAGCCCTTTCGGGGGATCGAACACCGGGGAGCTGTTTTTT.

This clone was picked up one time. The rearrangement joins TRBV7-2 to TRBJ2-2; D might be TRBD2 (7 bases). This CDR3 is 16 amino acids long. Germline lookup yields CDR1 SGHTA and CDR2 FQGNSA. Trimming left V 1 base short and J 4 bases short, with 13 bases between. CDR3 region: CASSLVGGVLTGELFF. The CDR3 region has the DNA TGTGCCAGCAGCTTAGTAGGGGGGGTACTCACCGGGGAGCTGTTTTTT. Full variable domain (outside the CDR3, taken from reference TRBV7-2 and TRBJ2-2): GAGVSQSPSNKVTEKGKDVELRCDPISGHTALYWYRQSLGQGLEFLIYFQGNSAPDKSGLPSDRFSAERTGGSVSTLTIQRTQQEDSAVYLCASSLVGGVLTGELFFGEGSRLTVL.

CDR3 nucleotides: TGTGCCAGTGTTGATCGGGGGGGCCCCACAGATACGCAGTATTTT. Translation: CASVDRGGPTDTQYF. J is TRBJ2-3 and V is TRBV19; 8 positions agree with TRBD2. Trimming removed 8 bases from V and 2 bases from J; junction bases left unmatched: 9. The CDR3 sequence is 15 residues long. Germline V gene sequence: CDR1 LNHDA, CDR2 SQIVND (reference sequence).

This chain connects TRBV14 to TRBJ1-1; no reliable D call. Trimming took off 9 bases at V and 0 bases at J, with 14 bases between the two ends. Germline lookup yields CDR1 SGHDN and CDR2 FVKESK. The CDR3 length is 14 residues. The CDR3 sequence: CASRLSRVNTEAFF. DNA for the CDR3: TGTGCCAGTCGCCTAAGTCGAGTGAACACTGAAGCTTTCTTT.

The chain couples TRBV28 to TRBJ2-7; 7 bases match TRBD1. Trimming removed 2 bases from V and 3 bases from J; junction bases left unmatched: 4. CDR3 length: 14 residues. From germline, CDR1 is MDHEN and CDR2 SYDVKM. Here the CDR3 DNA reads TGTGCCAGCAGTTTAGGGGGACAGCTCTACGAGCAGTACTTC. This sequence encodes CASSLGGQLYEQYF.

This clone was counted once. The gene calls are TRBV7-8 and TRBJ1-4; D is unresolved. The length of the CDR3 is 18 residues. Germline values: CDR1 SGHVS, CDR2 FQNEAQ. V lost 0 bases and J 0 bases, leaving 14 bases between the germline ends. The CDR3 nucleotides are TGTGCCAGCAGCTTAGCGCGAGTAGTCCGAGCAACTAATGAAAAACTGTTTTTT. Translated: CASSLARVVRATNEKLFF. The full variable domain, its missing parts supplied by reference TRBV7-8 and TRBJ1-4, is GAGVSQSPRYKVAKRGQDVALRCDPISGHVSLFWYQQALGQGPEFLTYFQNEAQLDKSGLPSDRFFAERPEGSVSTLKIQRTQQEDSAVYLCASSLARVVRATNEKLFFGSGTQLSVL.

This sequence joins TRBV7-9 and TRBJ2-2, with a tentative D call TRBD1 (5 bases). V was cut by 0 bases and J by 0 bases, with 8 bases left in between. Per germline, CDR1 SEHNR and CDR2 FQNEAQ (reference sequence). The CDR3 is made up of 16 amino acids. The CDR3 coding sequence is TGTGCCAGCAGCTTAGCGAGACAGACGAACACCGGGGAGCTGTTTTTT. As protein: CASSLARQTNTGELFF.

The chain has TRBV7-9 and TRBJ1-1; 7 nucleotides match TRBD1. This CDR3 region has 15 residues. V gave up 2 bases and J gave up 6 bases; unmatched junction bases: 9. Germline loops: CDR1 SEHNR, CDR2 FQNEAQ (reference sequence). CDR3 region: CASSLRTGGVPEAFF. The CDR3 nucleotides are TGTGCCAGCAGCTTAAGGACAGGAGGGGTACCTGAAGCTTTCTTT.

CDR3 coding DNA: TGTGCCGGGGAGGGGAGAGCCAACTACGAGCAGTACTTC. The encoded protein is CAGEGRANYEQYF. V usage is TRBV5-4 and J usage is TRBJ2-7, with 7 bases aligning to TRBD2. CDR3 length: 13 amino acids. CDR1 and CDR2 (germline): SGHNT, YYREEE (reference sequence). The ends lost 10 bases at V and 3 bases at J; junction bases unmatched: 10.

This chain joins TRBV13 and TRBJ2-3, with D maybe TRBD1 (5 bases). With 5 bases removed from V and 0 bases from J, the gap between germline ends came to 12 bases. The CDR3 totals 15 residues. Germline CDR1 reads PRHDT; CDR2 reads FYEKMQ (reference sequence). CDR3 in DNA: TGTGCCAGCAGCCCCATGGGGCCTAGCACAGATACGCAGTATTTT. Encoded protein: CASSPMGPSTDTQYF. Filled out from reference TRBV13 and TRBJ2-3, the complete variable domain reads AAGVIQSPRHLIKEKRETATLKCYPIPRHDTVYWYQQGPGQDPQFLISFYEKMQSDKGSIPDRFSAQQFSDYHSELNMSSLELGDSALYFCASSPMGPSTDTQYFGPGTRLTVL.

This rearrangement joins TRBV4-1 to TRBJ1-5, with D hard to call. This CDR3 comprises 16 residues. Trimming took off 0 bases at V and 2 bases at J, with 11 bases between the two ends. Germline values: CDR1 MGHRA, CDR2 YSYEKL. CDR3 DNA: TGCGCCAGCAGCCAAGACTCTGCAGGTCGCAATCAGCCCCAGCATTTT. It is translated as CASSQDSAGRNQPQHF.

CDR3 bases: TGTGCCAGCAGGTCATTGGCGGGGGGGCCCATTGAGCAGTTCTTC. This codes for CASRSLAGGPIEQFF. This chain connects TRBV25-1 to TRBJ2-1; 9 bases map to TRBD2. The germline CDR1 and CDR2 sequences are MGHDK and SYGVNS. The CDR3 is made up of 15 amino acids. J gave up 9 bases and V 6 bases, and 12 bases lay outside the gene matches.

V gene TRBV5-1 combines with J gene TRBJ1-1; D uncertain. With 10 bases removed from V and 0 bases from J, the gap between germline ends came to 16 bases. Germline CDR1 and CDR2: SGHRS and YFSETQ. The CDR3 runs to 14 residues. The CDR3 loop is CASKRRIMNTEAFF. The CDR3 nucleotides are TGCGCCTCCAAGCGAAGAATTATGAACACTGAAGCTTTCTTT.

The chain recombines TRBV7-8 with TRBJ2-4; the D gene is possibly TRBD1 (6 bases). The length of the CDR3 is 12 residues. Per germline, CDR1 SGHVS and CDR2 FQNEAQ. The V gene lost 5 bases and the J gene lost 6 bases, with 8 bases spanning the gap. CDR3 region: CASSPRGNIQYF. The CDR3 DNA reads TGTGCCAGCAGCCCCAGGGGAAACATTCAGTACTTC.

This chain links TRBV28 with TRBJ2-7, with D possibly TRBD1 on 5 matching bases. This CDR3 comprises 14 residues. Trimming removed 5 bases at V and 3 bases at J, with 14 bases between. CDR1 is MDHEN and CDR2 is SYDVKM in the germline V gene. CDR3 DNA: TGTGCCAGCAGTAACCGCGGCAGGGTCTACGAGCAGTACTTC. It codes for CASSNRGRVYEQYF.

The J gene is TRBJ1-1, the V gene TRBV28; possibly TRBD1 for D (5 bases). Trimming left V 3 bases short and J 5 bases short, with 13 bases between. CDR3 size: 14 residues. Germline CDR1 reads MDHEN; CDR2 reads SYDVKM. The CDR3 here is CASSFSRKGTEAFF. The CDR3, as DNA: TGTGCCAGCAGTTTCTCCAGAAAGGGGACTGAAGCTTTCTTT. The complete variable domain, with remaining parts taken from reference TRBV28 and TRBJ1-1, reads DVKVTQSSRYLVKRTGEKVFLECVQDMDHENMFWYRQDPGLGLRLIYFSYDVKMKEKGDIPEGYSVSREKKERFSLILESASTNQTSMYLCASSFSRKGTEAFFGQGTRLTVV.

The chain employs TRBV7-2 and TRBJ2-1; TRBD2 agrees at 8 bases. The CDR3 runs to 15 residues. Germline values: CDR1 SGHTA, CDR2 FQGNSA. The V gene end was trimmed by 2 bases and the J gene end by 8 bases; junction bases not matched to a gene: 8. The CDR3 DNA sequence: TGTGCCAGCAGCTTACTCCTAGCGGGCAGGGATGAGCAGTTCTTC. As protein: CASSLLLAGRDEQFF.

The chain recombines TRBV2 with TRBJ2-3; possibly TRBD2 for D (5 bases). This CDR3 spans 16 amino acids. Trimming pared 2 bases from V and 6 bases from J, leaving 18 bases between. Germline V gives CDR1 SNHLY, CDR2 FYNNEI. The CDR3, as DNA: TGTGCCAGCAGTGAATTTACAGCGGAAGAGTTCGATACGCAGTATTTT. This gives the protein CASSEFTAEEFDTQYF.

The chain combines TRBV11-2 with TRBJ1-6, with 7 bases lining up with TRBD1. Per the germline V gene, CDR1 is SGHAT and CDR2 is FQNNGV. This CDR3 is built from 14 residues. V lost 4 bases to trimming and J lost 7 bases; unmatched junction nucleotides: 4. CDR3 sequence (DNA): TGTGCCAGCAGCTGGGGACAGACCAATTCACCCCTCCACTTT. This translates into CASSWGQTNSPLHF.

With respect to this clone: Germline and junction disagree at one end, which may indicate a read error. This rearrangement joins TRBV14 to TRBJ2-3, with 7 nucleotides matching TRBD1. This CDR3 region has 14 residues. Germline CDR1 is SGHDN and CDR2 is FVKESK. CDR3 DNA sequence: TGTGCAAGCAGGAGGTTAGGGGGCGGAGATACGCAGTATTTT. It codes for CASRRLGGGDTQYF.

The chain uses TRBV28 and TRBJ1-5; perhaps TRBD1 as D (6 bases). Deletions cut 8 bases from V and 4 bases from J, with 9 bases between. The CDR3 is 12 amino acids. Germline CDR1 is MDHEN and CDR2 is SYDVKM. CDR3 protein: CASLTGNQPQHF. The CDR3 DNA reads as TGTGCCAGCCTAACAGGGAATCAGCCCCAGCATTTT.

The CDR3 here is CASSSATGGANQPQHF. In DNA, the CDR3 is TGTGCCAGCAGCTCCGCCACCGGGGGTGCCAATCAGCCCCAGCATTTT. The chain has TRBV28 and TRBJ1-5; maybe TRBD1 (5 bases). Germline V gene data show CDR1 as MDHEN and CDR2 as SYDVKM. This CDR3 is built from 16 residues. V lost 6 bases, J lost 3 bases, and 18 bases lay in between.

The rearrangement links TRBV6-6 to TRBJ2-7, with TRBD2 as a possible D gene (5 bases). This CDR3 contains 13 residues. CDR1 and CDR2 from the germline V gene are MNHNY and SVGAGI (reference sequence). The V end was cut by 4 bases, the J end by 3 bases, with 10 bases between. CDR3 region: CASSSVRGYEQYF. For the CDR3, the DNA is TGTGCCAGCAGTTCCGTCCGGGGCTACGAGCAGTACTTC.

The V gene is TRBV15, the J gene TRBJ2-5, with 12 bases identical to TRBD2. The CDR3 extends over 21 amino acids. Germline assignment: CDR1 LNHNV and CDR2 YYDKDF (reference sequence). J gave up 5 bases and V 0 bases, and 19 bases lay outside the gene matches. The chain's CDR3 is CATSRDSFAASGRAVLETQYF. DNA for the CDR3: TGTGCCACCAGCAGAGATTCATTTGCGGCTAGCGGGAGGGCCGTTCTCGAGACCCAGTACTTC.

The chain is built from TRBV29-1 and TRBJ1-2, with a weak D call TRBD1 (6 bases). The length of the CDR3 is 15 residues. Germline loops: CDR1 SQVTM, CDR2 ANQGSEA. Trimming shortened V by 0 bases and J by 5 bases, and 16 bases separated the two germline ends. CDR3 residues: CSVEDSSGVRYGYTF. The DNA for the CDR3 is TGCAGCGTTGAAGATAGTTCAGGGGTTCGGTATGGCTACACCTTC. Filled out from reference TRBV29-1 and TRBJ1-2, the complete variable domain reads SAVISQKPSRDICQRGTSLTIQCQVDSQVTMMFWYRQQPGQSLTLIATANQGSEATYESGFVIDKFPISRPNLTFSTLTVSNMSPEDSSIYLCSVEDSSGVRYGYTFGSGTRLTVV.